This TCR beta chain was sequenced in a study of T cell repertoires in cytomegalovirus infection (dated by TCRdb to about 2019). Turning to the overall study: Alongside well-studied HLA-B-restricted epitopes, the peptide stimulations were aimed at recently identified HLA-C-restricted CMV epitopes, whose presentation resists viral immunomodulation. Because public TCR beta signatures pointed to carriage of CMV infection together with the matching HLA type, the HLA type of each donor mattered for the analysis. The full study reports these points: The ex vivo response was dominated by HLA-C-restricted CMV-specific TCR beta clonotypes, which also provided the single most frequent clonotype in two of eight donors. In both this cohort and an independent roughly 350-donor cohort, the cumulative frequency of public TCR beta family members distinguished carriers of CMV infection plus the relevant HLA type.

The treatment or condition label, as the study defines it: in vitro stimulation with specific CMV peptide epitopes to enrich CMV-specific T cells. About this clonotype itself: This receptor's antigen is unknown. One base away there is no much larger clone; base qualities are not given.

The data were produced on an Illumina HiSeq 1500. The public reads were reprocessed in TCRdb via fastp at Q25 and MiXCR, keeping in-frame beta chains. Every CDR3 protein is listed once, alongside the most common genes and DNA of its rows. This sample holds about 770,000 distinct CDR3 sequences; around 29% were observed only once. The leading ten clones occupy over 10% of the sample. The TCR was taken from a human donor in good health (CMV status not recorded). Some clones in this sample may be carry-over from other donors' samples. The sample consisted of cultured CD8+ T cells from PBMCs, taken from culture after CMV antigen stimulation.

Read as DNA, the sequence is TGCGCCAGCAGCGCCGGGGACAGCTTTAACGATGAAGCTTTCTTT. It encodes CASSAGDSFNDEAFF. The sequence links TRBV5-1 to TRBJ1-1; TRBD1 lines up with 7 middle nucleotides. V has 4 bases trimmed and J has 7 bases trimmed; junction bases matching no gene number 13. The CDR3, from cysteine to phenylalanine, totals 15 residues. Only CDR3 DNA is held: 45 bases, read in frame from base 1. The germline V gene supplies CDR1 SGHRS and CDR2 YFSETQ.